One sample yielded the 17 T cell receptor beta chains listed below, sequenced in a study of T cell repertoires in cytomegalovirus infection. TCRdb reanalysed the reads using MiXCR and keeps one entry per CDR3 protein. The repertoire has 230,000 or so distinct CDR3 sequences, over 15% of them found once; the top ten carry approximately 51%. The sample taken for sequencing was CD8+ T cells from PBMCs. All receptors come from a human donor in good health (CMV status not recorded). Some clones in this sample may be carry-over from other donors' samples.

This sequence joins TRBV5-1 and TRBJ2-3, with TRBD2 as a possible D gene (6 bases). The CDR3 spans 15 residues. Germline V gene lookup returns CDR1 SGHRS and CDR2 YFSETQ. V shed 4 bases and J shed 0 bases, with 12 bases lying between them. The CDR3 DNA follows: TGCGCCAGCAGCCCGCGGGGTCTTAGCACAGATACGCAGTATTTT. As protein: CASSPRGLSTDTQYF.

This clonotype appeared a few times. The CDR3 loop reads CASSESGAHTDTQYF. The CDR3 nucleotides are TGTGCCAGCAGCGAATCAGGGGCCCACACAGATACGCAGTATTTT. The V call is TRBV9, the J call TRBJ2-3; D is possibly TRBD1 (6 bases). CDR3 length: 15 residues. Trimming removed 3 bases from V and 2 bases from J, with 13 bases in between. The germline CDR1 and CDR2 sequences are SGDLS and YYNGEE.

This chain connects TRBV6-5 to TRBJ2-2; 10 bases agree with TRBD1. The germline V gene has CDR1 MNHEY and CDR2 SVGAGI. The CDR3 loop spans 16 amino acids. The trim removed 5 bases at V and 5 bases at J, leaving 8 bases unmatched. CDR3 in amino acids: CASSGDRGPGTGELFF. The CDR3 nucleotides are TGTGCCAGCAGTGGAGACAGGGGGCCGGGAACCGGGGAGCTGTTTTTT.

This clonotype was picked up a small number of times. J is TRBJ1-1 and V is TRBV6-5; possible D gene TRBD1, 5 bases. V lost 0 bases, J lost 1 base, and 15 bases lay in between. Germline CDR1 reads MNHEY; CDR2 reads SVGAGI. The CDR3 runs to 17 residues. This CDR3 is CASSYSIQGRANTEAFF. DNA for the CDR3: TGTGCCAGCAGTTACTCAATTCAGGGACGGGCGAACACTGAAGCTTTCTTT.

This clonotype came up a few times. This chain joins TRBV11-2 and TRBJ2-4, with 8 bases fitting TRBD1. The CDR3 is made up of 16 amino acids. Germline loops: CDR1 SGHAT, CDR2 FQNNGV. Germline trimming cut 5 bases from V and 4 bases from J; bases unmatched to any gene: 10. The CDR3 sequence: CASSGGGQGAKNIQYF. In DNA form, the CDR3 reads TGTGCCAGCAGCGGCGGCGGGCAGGGGGCGAAAAACATTCAGTACTTC. The full variable domain, rest sourced from reference TRBV11-2 and TRBJ2-4, is EAGVAQSPRYKIIEKRQSVAFWCNPISGHATLYWYQQILGQGPKLLIQFQNNGVVDDSQLPKDRFSAERLKGVDSTLKIQPAKLEDSAVYLCASSGGGQGAKNIQYFGAGTRLSVL.

This clonotype came up many times. This chain uses TRBV7-6 with TRBJ2-3; TRBD2 matches 8 bases. V was clipped by 2 bases and J by 5 bases; unmatched bases: 15. CDR3 size: 18 residues. Germline V gene data show CDR1 as SGHVS and CDR2 as FNYEAQ. Written as DNA, the CDR3 is TGTGCCAGCAGCTTAAAGGAAGGGCTAGCGGGCGGGGGAGATACGCAGTATTTT. It yields the protein CASSLKEGLAGGGDTQYF.

This clonotype showed up just a few times. The gene calls are TRBV4-1 and TRBJ2-1, with D uncertain. Germline V gene data show CDR1 as MGHRA and CDR2 as YSYEKL. V shed 0 bases and J shed 9 bases, with 12 bases lying between them. This CDR3 spans 14 amino acids. This chain's CDR3 is CASSQEFSISEQFF. In DNA, the CDR3 is TGCGCCAGCAGCCAAGAATTTAGTATAAGTGAGCAGTTCTTC.

A few counts support this clonotype. The chain recombines TRBV12-5 with TRBJ2-1, with unresolved D. Germline V gene sequence: CDR1 LGHNT, CDR2 FRNRAP. CDR3 size: 12 residues. Trimming pared 3 bases from V and 8 bases from J, leaving 8 bases between. DNA for the CDR3: TGTGCTAGTGGTTTCAAGAAGGATGAGCAGTTCTTC. Translation: CASGFKKDEQFF.

This clonotype occurred a few times. J is TRBJ2-7 and V is TRBV29-1; D possibly corresponds to TRBD1 (6 bases). Germline values: CDR1 SQVTM, CDR2 ANQGSEA. V lost 7 bases and J 5 bases, leaving 18 bases between the germline ends. CDR3 length: 13 residues. CDR3 protein: CSAESGQTDEQYF. CDR3 nucleotides: TGCAGCGCTGAGTCTGGACAGACGGACGAGCAGTACTTC.

This chain joins TRBV29-1 and TRBJ2-4; D is uncertain. The CDR3 contains 12 residues. CDR1 SQVTM and CDR2 ANQGSEA come from the germline V gene. Trimming removed 4 bases from V and 15 bases from J, with 19 bases in between. The CDR3 DNA follows: TGCAGCGTTGTGAGTGGTGGCACGCTTATGTACTTC. Its protein is CSVVSGGTLMYF. Full variable domain (remainder filled in from reference TRBV29-1 and TRBJ2-4): SAVISQKPSRDICQRGTSLTIQCQVDSQVTMMFWYRQQPGQSLTLIATANQGSEATYESGFVIDKFPISRPNLTFSTLTVSNMSPEDSSIYLCSVVSGGTLMYFGAGTRLSVL.

This chain joins TRBV28 and TRBJ2-7; unclear D gene. The germline gives CDR1 MDHEN, CDR2 SYDVKM. Between the trimmed V and J ends, which lost 5 bases and 5 bases, there was a span of 13 bases. This CDR3 comprises 13 residues. This CDR3 reads CASSHSHADEQYF. The DNA of the CDR3 is TGTGCCAGCAGTCACTCCCATGCAGACGAGCAGTACTTC.

This clonotype has a count of ten or more. The J gene is TRBJ2-1, the V gene TRBV12-3 or TRBV12-4; TRBD2 matches 15 bases. With 7 bases clipped from V and 6 bases from J, the junction kept 10 bases outside the gene matches. This CDR3 comprises 17 residues. The CDR3 DNA follows: TGTGCCAGCACCCGGGGACTAGCGGGGGGCTCCGGCAATGAGCAGTTCTTC. This codes for CASTRGLAGGSGNEQFF.

In its sample, this clonotype was seen many times. The chain recombines TRBV7-6 with TRBJ2-7; D gene uncertain. V dropped 2 bases and J dropped 0 bases, with 14 bases sitting between them. CDR3 size: 16 residues. Germline V lookup: CDR1 SGHVS, CDR2 FNYEAQ. The CDR3 DNA follows: TGTGCCAGCAGCTTATACAAGGGCCCGAGCTCCTACGAGCAGTACTTC. It encodes CASSLYKGPSSYEQYF.

This clonotype was recorded many times. This rearrangement joins TRBV7-2 to TRBJ1-4; the D is unclear. Trimming took 3 bases from V and 7 from J, leaving 6 bases between them. Germline values: CDR1 SGHTA, CDR2 FQGNSA. The CDR3 is 12 residues long. CDR3 nucleotides: TGTGCCAGCAGCTTTATTGGTGAAAAACTGTTTTTT. Its protein product is CASSFIGEKLFF.

The chain recombines TRBV27 with TRBJ1-1; 7 bases are shared with TRBD1. The V gene's germline CDR1 is MNHEY and CDR2 SMNVEV (reference sequence). The junction had 16 bases not matched to a gene; V was cut back by 5 bases and J by 4 bases. The CDR3 spans 17 residues. The CDR3 region is CASSPTRTGTSGTEAFF. Written as DNA, the CDR3 is TGTGCCAGCAGTCCTACTCGGACAGGTACCTCGGGCACTGAAGCTTTCTTT.

A remark on this clonotype: A much larger clonotype is one base distant, so this may be a read error. V is TRBV7-2 and J is TRBJ2-5; no firm D call. Germline V CDR1 and CDR2: SGHTA, FQGNSA. Trimming shortened V by 2 bases and J by 3 bases, and 10 bases separated the two germline ends. This CDR3 region has 14 residues. The CDR3 is CASSLILGKETQYF. In DNA form, the CDR3 reads TGTGCCAGCAGCTTAATCTTGGGGAAAGAGACCCAGTACTTC.

Here the CDR3 DNA reads TGTGCCAGCAGCCCCTTACGGGGGCGAAGGGGGGATGAAAAACTGTTTTTT. This gives the protein CASSPLRGRRGDEKLFF. The rearrangement links TRBV7-9 to TRBJ1-4; weak D call: TRBD1 (6 bases). The V and J ends lost 5 bases and 6 bases respectively, with 22 bases between them. CDR1 is SEHNR, CDR2 FQNEAQ, per germline (reference sequence). The CDR3 consists of 17 residues.